This entry lists 9 T cell receptor beta chains sequenced from one sample in a study of blood T cell repertoires in COVID-19. Only in-frame clones appear in the TCRdb table, and some are missing; sequencing was by immunoSEQ multiplex PCR. The top ten hold approximately 4.5% of the sample, which has about 140,000 clones, roughly four fifths seen once. The sequenced sample was peripheral blood. These receptors originate from a woman of 80 years or more with active or convalescent COVID-19.

This sequence joins TRBV9 and TRBJ1-4, with TRBD1 as a possible D gene (5 bases). V lost 3 bases and J lost 3, with 9 bases in between. This CDR3 has 14 amino acids. From germline, CDR1 is SGDLS and CDR2 YYNGEE. CDR3 protein: CASSGVGPNEKLFF. CDR3 nucleotide sequence: TGTGCCAGCAGCGGAGTGGGGCCTAATGAAAAACTGTTTTTT.

The chain joins TRBV5-4 to TRBJ2-3; maybe TRBD2 (5 bases). Germline V lookup: CDR1 SGHNT, CDR2 YYREEE (reference sequence). This CDR3 is built from 13 residues. Trimming shortened V by 4 bases and J by 6 bases, and 12 bases separated the two germline ends. CDR3 coding DNA: TGTGCCAGCAGCCTTGAAAGAGGGGATACGCAGTATTTT. Protein sequence: CASSLERGDTQYF. The whole variable domain, filled in from reference TRBV5-4 and TRBJ2-3, reads ETGVTQSPTHLIKTRGQQVTLRCSSQSGHNTVSWYQQALGQGPQFIFQYYREEENGRGNFPPRFSGLQFPNYSSELNVNALELDDSALYLCASSLERGDTQYFGPGTRLTVL.

The rearrangement links TRBV7-9 to TRBJ1-2; no clear D. Between the trimmed V and J ends, which lost 2 bases and 6 bases, there was a span of 16 bases. CDR3 length equals 15 residues. Germline loops: CDR1 SEHNR, CDR2 FQNEAQ (reference sequence). The CDR3 DNA follows: TGTGCCAGCAGCTTACATAGTTCCACGGAGCATGGCTACACCTTC. Translating it yields CASSLHSSTEHGYTF.

This clone was picked up a small number of times. This rearrangement joins TRBV30 to TRBJ1-1; a weak D match, TRBD1 (5 bases). Germline loops: CDR1 GTSNPN, CDR2 SVGIG (reference sequence). This CDR3 contains 13 residues. Trimming took off 8 bases at V and 1 base at J, with 14 bases between the two ends. The CDR3 coding sequence is TGTGCCCAAGAAACGGGGGGGAACACTGAAGCTTTCTTT. Its protein is CAQETGGNTEAFF.

The CDR3 here is CASSEGRGGIYEQFF. The CDR3 nucleotides read TGTGCCAGCAGTGAAGGTCGCGGGGGGATCTATGAGCAGTTCTTC. The genes are TRBV2 and TRBJ2-1; TRBD2 matches at 8 bases. The germline gives CDR1 SNHLY, CDR2 FYNNEI. The CDR3 runs to 15 residues. The V gene end was trimmed by 1 base and the J gene end by 8 bases; junction bases not matched to a gene: 7.

V gene TRBV19 combines with J gene TRBJ2-3; TRBD2 matches 10 bases. The length of the CDR3 is 15 residues. After removal of 3 bases from V and 4 bases from J, the junction contained 4 bases not matched to a gene. CDR1 is LNHDA and CDR2 is SQIVND in the germline V gene (reference sequence). CDR3 DNA: TGTGCCAGTAGTATTGCTAGCGGGGGCTCAGATACGCAGTATTTT. This encodes CASSIASGGSDTQYF.

V and J are TRBV3-1 (or the pseudogene TRBV3-2) and TRBJ2-5; D is uncertain. The CDR3 covers 15 residues. CDR1 is LGHDT, CDR2 YNNKEL, per germline (reference sequence). The V end lost 5 bases, the J end lost 5 bases, and 18 bases lay between the germline ends. CDR3 residues: CASSKRMRGFETQYF. The CDR3 DNA is TGTGCCAGCAGCAAAAGGATGAGAGGTTTCGAGACCCAGTACTTC.

A remark on this clone: This specimen includes other DNA sequences encoding the same CDR3. CDR3 in DNA: TGTGCCAGCAGCCAACAAGCGAACTATGGCTACACCTTC. Residues: CASSQQANYGYTF. The chain links TRBV4-2 to TRBJ1-2; no definite D call. CDR3 length: 13 amino acids. V was cut by 2 bases and J by 2 bases, with 6 bases left in between. Germline CDR1 and CDR2: LGHNA and YNFKEQ.

V usage is TRBV7-3 and J usage is TRBJ1-1, with a tentative D call TRBD1 (5 bases). Germline loops: CDR1 SGHTA, CDR2 FQGTGA. Trimming cost V 5 bases and J 6 bases, with 13 bases left between them. The CDR3 is made up of 13 amino acids. This CDR3 reads CASSVTVRAEAFF. In DNA form, the CDR3 reads TGTGCCAGCAGCGTGACAGTCCGTGCTGAAGCTTTCTTT.